These 5 T cell receptor beta chains were sequenced from one sample in a study of blood T cell repertoires in COVID-19. The assay was immunoSEQ multiplex PCR, and TCRdb's table has in-frame clones only and misses some. The sample lists over 100,000 clones; around 80% were seen once. Input material: peripheral blood. The receptors here all came from a woman older than 75 with active or convalescent COVID-19.

The chain links TRBV29-1 to TRBJ2-7; 7 positions match TRBD1. With V trimmed by 6 bases and J by 7 bases, 6 bases remained unmatched. CDR3 length: 11 residues. Germline V gene data show CDR1 as SQVTM and CDR2 as ANQGSEA. The CDR3 here is CSVGTVREQYF. The CDR3 DNA is TGCAGCGTCGGGACAGTGAGGGAGCAGTACTTC.

The chain has TRBV10-1 and TRBJ2-3; D might be TRBD1 (5 bases). In germline, CDR1 is WNHNN, CDR2 SYGVQD (reference sequence). The CDR3 contains 14 residues. V was pared by 2 bases and J by 6 bases, with 12 bases between. CDR3 DNA: TGCGCCAGCAGTGAGGGGGCAGGGCTGGATACGCAGTATTTT. Its translation is CASSEGAGLDTQYF.

A single count supports this clone. This chain connects TRBV7-6 to TRBJ1-3; D gene unclear. The CDR3 spans 13 residues. CDR1 SGHVS and CDR2 FNYEAQ come from the germline V gene. Trimming pared 3 bases from V and 4 bases from J, leaving 7 bases between. In DNA form, the CDR3 reads TGTGCCAGCAGCTTTGATAGAGGAAACACCATATATTTT. Residues: CASSFDRGNTIYF.

The chain recombines TRBV5-1 with TRBJ2-1, with TRBD2 identical over 10 bases. Trimming cost V 3 bases and J 0 bases; bases outside gene matches: 9. This CDR3 spans 18 amino acids. Germline CDR1 is SGHRS and CDR2 is YFSETQ. This CDR3 is CASSSATSGWSSYNEQFF. As DNA, the CDR3 is TGCGCCAGCAGCTCAGCGACTAGCGGGTGGAGCTCCTACAATGAGCAGTTCTTC. The complete variable domain, with remaining parts taken from reference TRBV5-1 and TRBJ2-1, reads KAGVTQTPRYLIKTRGQQVTLSCSPISGHRSVSWYQQTPGQGLQFLFEYFSETQRNKGNFPGRFSGRQFSNSRSEMNVSTLELGDSALYLCASSSATSGWSSYNEQFFGPGTRLTVL.

The V and J genes are TRBV18 and TRBJ2-1; 11 nucleotides align to TRBD2. CDR3 length: 13 residues. J was trimmed by 9 bases and V by 6 bases; bases with no gene match: 4. The germline V gene has CDR1 KGHSH and CDR2 LQKENI. CDR3 region: CASSGTSGIEQFF. DNA of the CDR3: TGTGCCAGCTCCGGGACTAGCGGCATTGAGCAGTTCTTC. Supplemented by reference TRBV18 and TRBJ2-1, the full variable domain reads NAGVMQNPRHLVRRRGQEARLRCSPMKGHSHVYWYRQLPEEGLKFMVYLQKENIIDESGMPKERFSAEFPKEGPSILRIQQVVRGDSAAYFCASSGTSGIEQFFGPGTRLTVL.